This TCR beta chain was profiled in a study of early T cells in non-severe SARS-CoV-2 infection (dated by TCRdb to the early 2020s). Notes on the research overall: Bulk RNA from unsorted whole blood was used for TCR sequencing, so alpha and beta chains could not be paired. Study-wide findings and limitations: Matching against VDJdb was skewed toward anti-spike CD8 responses, likely underestimated virus-specific expansions, and missed private and CD4 specificities.

This was a case-control study nested in a cohort of healthcare workers in London, UK, who had nasopharyngeal swab PCR tests and blood samples taken every week. Between 23 and 31 March 2020, the week of the UK lockdown, healthcare workers were enrolled and then followed up weekly for as long as 16 weeks. The protocol used for the library was 5' RACE. The run used a NextSeq 500. To correct for sequencing error and PCR bias, the TCR library protocol tagged individual cDNA molecules with unique molecular identifiers. Both TCR alpha and beta chains were sequenced, and tight co-correlation was observed between alpha and beta sequence abundances in each sample. The published analysis was carried out like this. V gene, J gene and CDR3 annotation of TCR sequences was performed with Decombinator V4. Expanded TCRs were defined as changing significantly between any two time points under a Poisson model with p below 0.0001. TCR abundances were normalised to the total number of TCRs sequenced in each sample and reported as counts per million. A search of VDJdb, accessed on 1 November 2021, was run for TCRs annotated to CMV, EBV and SARS-CoV-2, with TCRs annotated for multiple antigens excluded. The public reads were quality trimmed at Q25 with fastp and then assembled into clones with MiXCR by TCRdb, keeping productive beta chains. Merged by CDR3 protein, the rows form single entries marked with the most common genes and DNA. Here the V and J calls rest on TCRdb's processing, not on the authors' analysis. Here the sample has around 59,000 distinct CDR3 sequences; about 9.8% occur a single time. 17% of the sample goes to the ten largest clones.

As regards this clonotype: The antigen this receptor binds is unknown. Per-base quality was not reported, and no clone a single base away is much larger than it.

What was sequenced was whole blood. This TCR derives from an adult who was a healthcare worker with PCR-confirmed SARS-CoV-2 infection or an uninfected control (not recorded which).

In nucleotides, the sequence is TGTGCCAGCAGTTTCTATGCGAATCAGCCCCAGCATTTT. This translates into CASSFYANQPQHF. This receptor chain uses TRBV28 and TRBJ1-5, with no D gene named confidently. CDR1 MDHEN and CDR2 SYDVKM are derived from the germline V gene. V is reduced by 3 bases and J by 4 bases, leaving a spacing of 7 bases between them. Spanning cysteine to phenylalanine, the CDR3 consists of 13 amino acids. Solely the CDR3 DNA is kept, with 39 bases framed from the first base.